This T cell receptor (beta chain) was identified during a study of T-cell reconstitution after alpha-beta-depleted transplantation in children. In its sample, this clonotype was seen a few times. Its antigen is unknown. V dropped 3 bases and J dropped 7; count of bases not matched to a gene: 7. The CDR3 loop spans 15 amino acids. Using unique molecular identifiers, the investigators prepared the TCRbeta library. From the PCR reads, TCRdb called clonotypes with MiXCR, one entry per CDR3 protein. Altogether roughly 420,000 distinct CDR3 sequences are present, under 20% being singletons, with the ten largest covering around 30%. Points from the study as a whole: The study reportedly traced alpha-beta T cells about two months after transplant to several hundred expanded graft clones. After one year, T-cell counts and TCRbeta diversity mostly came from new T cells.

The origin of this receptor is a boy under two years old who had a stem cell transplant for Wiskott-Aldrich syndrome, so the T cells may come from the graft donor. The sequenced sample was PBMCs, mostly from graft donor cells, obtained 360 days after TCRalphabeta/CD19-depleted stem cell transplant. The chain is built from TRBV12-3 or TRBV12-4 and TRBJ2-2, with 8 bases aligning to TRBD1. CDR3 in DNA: TGTGCCAGCAGTTTGGCAGGGGGCGCGATCGGGGAGCTGTTTTTT. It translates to CASSLAGGAIGELFF.